The 8 T cell receptor beta chains below were found in one sample sequenced in a study of T cell responses to AZD1222 COVID-19 vaccine. Sequenced by immunoSEQ multiplex PCR; TCRdb stores in-frame clones only, minus some. The sample lists about 180,000 clones, 85% to 95% occurring once. The material was peripheral blood, obtained 28 days after the second AZD1222 dose. These TCRs come from an adult who received the AZD1222 COVID-19 vaccine.

The V gene is TRBV5-5, the J gene TRBJ1-3; D perhaps matches TRBD1 (6 bases). V was clipped by 1 base and J by 2 bases, with 7 bases between them. In germline, CDR1 is SGHKS, CDR2 YYEKEE (reference sequence). The CDR3 runs to 14 residues. For the CDR3, the DNA is TGTGCCAGCAGCTTGTACAGGGCTGGAAACACCATATATTTT. This sequence encodes CASSLYRAGNTIYF. The whole variable domain, remainder taken from reference TRBV5-5 and TRBJ1-3, is DAGVTQSPTHLIKTRGQQVTLRCSPISGHKSVSWYQQVLGQGPQFIFQYYEKEERGRGNFPDRFSARQFPNYSSELNVNALLLGDSALYLCASSLYRAGNTIYFGEGSWLTVV.

V usage is TRBV18 and J usage is TRBJ2-3, with TRBD2 as a possible D gene (6 bases). V lost 4 bases and J 2 bases, leaving 13 bases between the germline ends. CDR1 KGHSH and CDR2 LQKENI come from the germline V gene. The CDR3 has 15 amino acids. The chain's CDR3 is CASSRDSPPTDTQYF. CDR3 in DNA: TGTGCCAGCTCACGGGACTCGCCACCCACAGATACGCAGTATTTT.

The V call is TRBV4-1, the J call TRBJ1-5; D unresolved. The V gene's germline CDR1 is MGHRA and CDR2 YSYEKL. The CDR3 covers 14 residues. V lost 1 base and J 2 bases, leaving 6 bases between the germline ends. This CDR3 reads CASSQGPGNQPQHF. The CDR3 DNA sequence: TGCGCCAGCAGCCAAGGACCGGGCAATCAGCCCCAGCATTTT.

The V gene is TRBV7-9, the J gene TRBJ2-7; TRBD1 aligns across 9 bases. The J segment lost 6 bases and the V segment lost 5 bases, leaving 8 bases of the junction unmatched. Looked up from germline, CDR1 is SEHNR and CDR2 is FQNEAQ (reference sequence). This CDR3 contains 14 residues. DNA of the CDR3: TGTGCCAGCAGCATGGACAGGGGCCTGGCCGAGCAGTACTTC. Amino acid sequence: CASSMDRGLAEQYF.

J is TRBJ2-1 and V is TRBV2; no definite D call. The germline gives CDR1 SNHLY, CDR2 FYNNEI. CDR3 length: 13 residues. Trimming stripped 6 bases from V and 0 bases from J, with 6 bases between. This CDR3 is CASSDLSYNEQFF. The DNA of the CDR3 is TGTGCCAGCAGCGACCTCTCCTACAATGAGCAGTTCTTC.

About this clone itself: The same CDR3 can be traced to other DNA sequences in this sample. This chain links TRBV6-6 with TRBJ1-5, with 8 bases fitting TRBD1. Trimming at V came to 6 bases and at J to 6 bases, leaving 7 bases not matched to a gene. Germline CDR1 is MNHNY and CDR2 is SVGAGI (reference sequence). CDR3 length: 14 amino acids. In nucleotides, the CDR3 is TGTGCCAGCAGGCCGGACAGGGCAATTCAGCCCCAGCATTTT. Amino acid sequence: CASRPDRAIQPQHF.

The chain has TRBV5-4 and TRBJ2-2, with 7 nucleotides matching TRBD1. This CDR3 has 15 residues. Germline loops: CDR1 SGHNT, CDR2 YYREEE (reference sequence). The junction had 5 bases not matched to a gene; V was cut back by 0 bases and J by 6 bases. The CDR3 loop is CASSLVGGTPGELFF. DNA for the CDR3: TGTGCCAGCAGCTTGGTAGGGGGCACCCCCGGGGAGCTGTTTTTT.

The chain has TRBV28 and TRBJ1-1; no firm D call. This CDR3 is 10 amino acids long. Germline V gene sequence: CDR1 MDHEN, CDR2 SYDVKM. Deletions cut 6 bases from V and 2 bases from J, with 1 base between. Written as DNA, the CDR3 is TGTGCCAGCAGAAACACTGAAGCTTTCTTT. Its translation is CASRNTEAFF.